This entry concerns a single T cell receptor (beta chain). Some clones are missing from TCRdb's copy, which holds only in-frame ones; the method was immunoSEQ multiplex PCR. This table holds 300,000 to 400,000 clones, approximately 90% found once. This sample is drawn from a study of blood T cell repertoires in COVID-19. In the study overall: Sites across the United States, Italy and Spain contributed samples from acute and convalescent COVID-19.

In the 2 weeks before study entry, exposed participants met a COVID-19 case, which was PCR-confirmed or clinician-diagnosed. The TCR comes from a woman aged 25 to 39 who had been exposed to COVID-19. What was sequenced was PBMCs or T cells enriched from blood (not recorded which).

The CDR3 spells CASRLGLAGMGYEQYF. The CDR3 nucleotides read TGCGCCAGCCGCCTGGGACTAGCGGGGATGGGCTACGAGCAGTACTTC. The chain joins TRBV5-1 to TRBJ2-7; 13 bases agree with TRBD2. The length of the CDR3 is 16 residues. The ends lost 7 bases at V and 3 bases at J; junction bases unmatched: 10. The germline V gene has CDR1 SGHRS and CDR2 YFSETQ.